In its sample, the clone carrying this T cell receptor beta chain was seen a few times. Its specificity is unknown. A read error may be the cause here, since a much bigger clone is one base away. The CDR3 is made up of 13 amino acids. Trimming removed 2 bases at V and 0 bases at J, with 5 bases between. The germline CDR1 and CDR2 sequences are DFQATT and SNEGSKA (reference sequence). For TCR beta, libraries came from quantitative 5'-RACE with molecular barcodes. TCRdb passed the 5' RACE reads through MiXCR, listing each CDR3 protein once. Here the sample spans about 840,000 distinct CDR3 sequences, 12% being singletons. The data were obtained in a study of CD8 T cells in ankylosing spondylitis. General study results and limits: Matched synovial fluid from ankylosing spondylitis patients was reported to be enriched for disease-linked clones. Before this, some motif variants had been reported in reactive arthritis synovial fluid and blood. Blood from ankylosing spondylitis patients appeared to carry a characteristic eight-variant TCR beta motif. Researchers report that disease-linked clones proved CD8+ and relatively rare in peripheral blood.

This TCR was recovered from a male donor with ankylosing spondylitis. Input material: blood, either unsorted or a sorted T cell fraction (not recorded which). J is TRBJ2-1 and V is TRBV20-1; D is unclear. The CDR3: CSARNSSYNEQFF. The CDR3 bases are TGCAGTGCTAGAAACAGCTCCTACAATGAGCAGTTCTTC.